The 30 T cell receptor beta chains presented below share a single source sample, sequenced in a study of Tregs in tolerant kidney transplant recipients. Assay used: immunoSEQ multiplex PCR; TCRdb lists only in-frame clones, some missing. Of approximately 2,500 clones in the sample, approximately 46% were seen once. No antigen is known for these receptors. Sequenced material: Tregs from blood cultured with allogeneic cells. The source is a human donor in good health.

The CDR3 DNA reads TGTGCCAGCAGTGAAGCGGTCAGGGGAGAAGCTTTCTTT. This codes for CASSEAVRGEAFF. V is TRBV2 and J is TRBJ1-1; TRBD1 might be the D (6 bases). The ends were cut back, 0 bases at V and 8 bases at J, with 10 bases in the middle. This CDR3 comprises 13 residues. Per the germline V gene, CDR1 is SNHLY and CDR2 is FYNNEI.

This clone is large in the sample. This rearrangement joins TRBV7-3 to TRBJ1-1; TRBD1 matches 8 bases. This CDR3 is built from 15 residues. Germline assignment: CDR1 SGHTA and CDR2 FQGTGA. Losses at the gene ends were 5 bases for V and 4 bases for J; bases not matched to a gene: 9. CDR3 residues: CASSLSPTGATEAFF. For the CDR3, the DNA is TGTGCCAGCAGCCTCTCCCCGACAGGGGCCACTGAAGCTTTCTTT.

The CDR3 bases are TGTGCCAGCAGCTTGCTTGACAGAGAGAACACTGAAGCTTTCTTT. Protein sequence: CASSLLDRENTEAFF. The V gene is TRBV7-9, the J gene TRBJ1-1; possibly TRBD1 for D (5 bases). CDR1 and CDR2 from the germline V gene are SEHNR and FQNEAQ (reference sequence). The CDR3 covers 15 residues. Trimming cost V 3 bases and J 1 base, with 12 bases left between them.

The chain is built from TRBV10-3 and TRBJ2-1; 9 positions match TRBD2. Looked up from germline, CDR1 is ENHRY and CDR2 is SYGVKD. The junction had 7 bases not matched to a gene; V was cut back by 10 bases and J by 0 bases. The CDR3 totals 15 residues. The CDR3 spells CATATSGGSYNEQFF. Written as DNA, the CDR3 is TGTGCCACCGCGACTAGCGGCGGCTCCTACAATGAGCAGTTCTTC.

The V gene is TRBV12-2, the J gene TRBJ2-1; whether TRBD1, the table's D call, matches the DNA was not checked. TRBV12-2 is listed as a pseudogene. This CDR3 spans 17 amino acids. The CDR3 reads CASRLCYEGVSYNEQFF. CDR3 nucleotides: TGTGCAAGTCGCTTATGTTATGAGGGGGTCTCCTACAATGAGCAGTTCTTC.

This clone has only a few counts. The J gene is TRBJ2-3, the V gene TRBV29-1; D is undetermined. V lost 8 bases to trimming and J lost 1 base, with 13 bases between them. The CDR3 sequence is 13 residues long. Germline V lookup: CDR1 SQVTM, CDR2 ANQGSEA. In DNA, the CDR3 is TGCAGCATCCCGCCTTGGGGCACAGATACGCAGTATTTT. This sequence encodes CSIPPWGTDTQYF.

This clone was seen more than once but under ten times. The gene calls are TRBV30 and TRBJ1-4, with 8 bases that match TRBD1. The V and J ends lost 1 base and 1 base, in that order; junction bases with no gene match: 8. Germline CDR1 and CDR2: GTSNPN and SVGIG (reference sequence). This CDR3 has 17 amino acids. Written as DNA, the CDR3 is TGTGCCTGGAGTGCAGGGGGCGCGGTGATAACTAATGAAAAACTGTTTTTT. Its translation is CAWSAGGAVITNEKLFF.

The genes are TRBV6-5 and TRBJ2-7, with D possibly matching TRBD1 (5 bases). The CDR3 spans 15 residues. The germline V gene encodes CDR1 MNHEY and CDR2 SVGAGI. Trimming removed 6 bases at V and 2 bases at J, with 17 bases between. CDR3 residues: CASSPRGARTYEQYF. CDR3 in DNA: TGTGCCAGCAGCCCTCGTGGGGCCCGGACCTACGAGCAGTACTTC.

This rearrangement joins TRBV6-5 to TRBJ2-7; D is uncertain. CDR3 length equals 12 residues. V was pared by 0 bases and J by 3 bases, with 3 bases between. Germline assignment: CDR1 MNHEY and CDR2 SVGAGI. The CDR3 nucleotides read TGTGCCAGCAGTTACTCAGACTACGAGCAGTACTTC. Encoded protein: CASSYSDYEQYF.

J is TRBJ2-5 and V is TRBV7-3; weak D call: TRBD2 (6 bases). This CDR3 contains 13 residues. V was pared by 2 bases and J by 6 bases, with 10 bases between. Germline V lookup: CDR1 SGHTA, CDR2 FQGTGA. CDR3 sequence (DNA): TGTGCCAGCAGCTTATCCGGGGGACAGACCCAGTACTTC. This translates into CASSLSGGQTQYF.

This chain's CDR3 is CASSFMTPSNTGELFF. CDR3 bases: TGCGCCAGCAGCTTCATGACACCATCGAACACCGGGGAGCTGTTTTTT. J is TRBJ2-2 and V is TRBV5-1, with D hard to call. V was pared by 2 bases and J by 0 bases, with 11 bases between. The CDR3 consists of 16 residues. Germline V CDR1 and CDR2: SGHRS, YFSETQ.

The genes are TRBV5-1 and TRBJ1-4; D remains unclear. Germline-derived CDR1 and CDR2 are SGHRS and YFSETQ. V was pared by 3 bases and J by 8 bases, with 20 bases between. CDR3 size: 16 residues. This chain's CDR3 is CASSSSAGIAGEKLFF. CDR3 sequence (DNA): TGCGCCAGCAGCTCCTCGGCGGGTATAGCGGGAGAAAAACTGTTTTTT. The variable domain in full, with the rest retrieved from reference TRBV5-1 and TRBJ1-4, is KAGVTQTPRYLIKTRGQQVTLSCSPISGHRSVSWYQQTPGQGLQFLFEYFSETQRNKGNFPGRFSGRQFSNSRSEMNVSTLELGDSALYLCASSSSAGIAGEKLFFGSGTQLSVL.

The sample holds a few counts of this clone. This chain connects TRBV19 to TRBJ1-2, with 7 bases matching TRBD1. Germline CDR1 is LNHDA and CDR2 is SQIVND (reference sequence). The CDR3 runs to 15 residues. The V segment lost 6 bases and the J segment 4 bases; nucleotides outside the gene matches: 11. CDR3 sequence: CASRILDRVAYGYTF. The CDR3 nucleotides read TGTGCCAGTAGGATACTCGACAGGGTGGCCTATGGCTACACCTTC. Drawing the rest from reference TRBV19 and TRBJ1-2, the complete variable domain is DGGITQSPKYLFRKEGQNVTLSCEQNLNHDAMYWYRQDPGQGLRLIYYSQIVNDFQKGDIAEGYSVSREKKESFPLTVTSAQKNPTAFYLCASRILDRVAYGYTFGSGTRLTVV.

The chain is built from TRBV5-1 and TRBJ1-2; D perhaps matches TRBD1 (6 bases). In germline, CDR1 is SGHRS, CDR2 YFSETQ. The V gene lost 3 bases and the J gene lost 3 bases, with 9 bases spanning the gap. The CDR3 length is 13 residues. The CDR3 DNA is TGCGCCAGCAGCTCCGGGACATACTATGGCTACACCTTC. Amino acids: CASSSGTYYGYTF.

The chain links TRBV25-1 to TRBJ1-6; maybe TRBD1 (5 bases). CDR1 and CDR2 (germline): MGHDK, SYGVNS. V was trimmed by 1 base and J by 7 bases, leaving 17 bases between them. This CDR3 has 17 amino acids. CDR3 in amino acids: CASSEFRDSGANSPLHF. The CDR3 DNA follows: TGTGCCAGCAGTGAATTCCGGGACTCCGGGGCGAATTCACCCCTCCACTTT. The full variable domain, in which reference TRBV25-1 and TRBJ1-6 provide the parts outside the CDR3, is EADIYQTPRYLVIGTGKKITLECSQTMGHDKMYWYQQDPGMELHLIHYSYGVNSTEKGDLSSESTVSRIRTEHFPLTLESARPSHTSQYLCASSEFRDSGANSPLHFGNGTRLTVT.

The rearrangement joins TRBV27 to TRBJ2-5, with 11 bases identical to TRBD2. The CDR3 is made up of 15 amino acids. The germline V gene has CDR1 MNHEY and CDR2 SMNVEV (reference sequence). V dropped 4 bases and J dropped 4; count of bases not matched to a gene: 5. In nucleotides, the CDR3 is TGTGCCAGCAGTTATAGCGGGAGGGGGGCAGAGACCCAGTACTTC. This encodes CASSYSGRGAETQYF.

The chain couples TRBV15 to TRBJ2-5; the D call may be TRBD1 or TRBD2 (5 bases each). V was trimmed by 5 bases and J by 3 bases, leaving 13 bases between them. The CDR3 is 14 residues long. The germline V gene has CDR1 LNHNV and CDR2 YYDKDF (reference sequence). For the CDR3, the DNA is TGTGCCACCAGCGCCGGGGACGGAAAAGAGACCCAGTACTTC. The encoded protein is CATSAGDGKETQYF.

This clone appeared a few times. V is TRBV5-1 and J is TRBJ1-2; 8 nucleotides match TRBD1. This CDR3 contains 13 residues. The V gene end was trimmed by 4 bases and the J gene end by 5 bases; junction bases not matched to a gene: 4. From germline, CDR1 is SGHRS and CDR2 YFSETQ. The CDR3 region is CASSRQGIYGYTF. CDR3 nucleotide sequence: TGCGCCAGCAGCCGACAGGGGATTTATGGCTACACCTTC.

This clone counts as medium-sized. This chain uses TRBV14 with TRBJ1-2; no clear D. The CDR3 has 15 amino acids. Germline V gene lookup returns CDR1 SGHDN and CDR2 FVKESK. The V end lost 1 base, the J end lost 4 bases, and 13 bases lay between the germline ends. Here the CDR3 DNA reads TGTGCCAGCAGCCAAGCAAGAAGTGGTGGCTATGGCTACACCTTC. Protein: CASSQARSGGYGYTF.

This rearrangement joins TRBV7-3 to TRBJ1-6; tentatively, D is TRBD1 (5 bases). The germline V and J ends were trimmed by 2 bases and 13 bases, with 12 bases remaining between them. This CDR3 is 13 amino acids long. Germline CDR1 and CDR2: SGHTA and FQGTGA. Here the CDR3 DNA reads TGTGCCAGCAGCTTACGTCAGGGCAGCCCCCTCCACTTT. Its translation: CASSLRQGSPLHF.

This clone was seen more than once but under ten times. This rearrangement joins TRBV19 to TRBJ2-1, with D perhaps TRBD2 (5 bases). Trimming cost V 3 bases and J 4 bases, with 16 bases left between them. Germline V gives CDR1 LNHDA, CDR2 SQIVND (reference sequence). This CDR3 contains 16 residues. For the CDR3, the DNA is TGTGCCAGTAGTATTCGGCTCGCGGGCCTGTACAATGAGCAGTTCTTC. Translated, it gives CASSIRLAGLYNEQFF.

This clone was counted only a few times. The chain uses TRBV4-1 and TRBJ1-1; 7 bases are a match to TRBD1. This CDR3 comprises 17 residues. V gave up 4 bases and J gave up 1 base; unmatched junction bases: 12. Germline V gene data show CDR1 as MGHRA and CDR2 as YSYEKL. The CDR3 bases are TGCGCCAGCAGCCCTGGCCGGGACAGCGTGAGGAACACTGAAGCTTTCTTT. It translates to CASSPGRDSVRNTEAFF.

V usage is TRBV10-3 and J usage is TRBJ2-5, with 7 bases fitting TRBD2. V lost 10 bases, J lost 6 bases, and 17 bases stayed unmatched. CDR3 length equals 15 residues. The germline CDR1 and CDR2 sequences are ENHRY and SYGVKD. The CDR3 sequence is CATAAGEGIGKTQYF. DNA for the CDR3: TGTGCCACAGCTGCGGGAGAGGGGATCGGGAAGACCCAGTACTTC.

This chain uses TRBV19 with TRBJ2-7; perhaps TRBD2 as D (5 bases). CDR1 and CDR2 from the germline V gene are LNHDA and SQIVND (reference sequence). The CDR3 loop spans 15 amino acids. The germline V and J ends were trimmed by 3 bases and 2 bases, with 14 bases remaining between them. The CDR3 loop reads CASSIRGSGTYEQYF. The CDR3 DNA sequence: TGTGCCAGTAGTATCCGTGGCAGCGGCACCTACGAGCAGTACTTC.

This clone is termed medium-sized (0.01 to 0.1%). V is TRBV7-2 and J is TRBJ1-2; TRBD1 agrees at 8 bases. The CDR3 has 16 residues. Trimming cost V 5 bases and J 0 bases; bases outside gene matches: 8. Germline V CDR1 and CDR2: SGHTA, FQGNSA. The CDR3 sequence is CASSRSRGRANYGYTF. The CDR3 DNA follows: TGTGCCAGCAGCCGCTCCAGGGGGCGAGCTAACTATGGCTACACCTTC. The variable domain in full, completed from reference TRBV7-2 and TRBJ1-2, reads GAGVSQSPSNKVTEKGKDVELRCDPISGHTALYWYRQSLGQGLEFLIYFQGNSAPDKSGLPSDRFSAERTGGSVSTLTIQRTQQEDSAVYLCASSRSRGRANYGYTFGSGTRLTVV.

The chain carries TRBV5-4 and TRBJ2-1; 8 nucleotides align to TRBD2. From germline, CDR1 is SGHNT and CDR2 YYREEE (reference sequence). The CDR3 sequence is 16 residues long. V trimming: 4 bases; J trimming: 7 bases; junction bases outside the gene matches: 13. The CDR3 reads CASSPRGGSGINEQFF. The DNA of the CDR3 is TGTGCCAGCAGCCCCCGGGGGGGTAGCGGGATAAATGAGCAGTTCTTC.

This clone was detected only a few times. The rearrangement links TRBV9 to TRBJ2-7; D is unresolved. Between the trimmed V and J ends, which lost 0 bases and 0 bases, there was a span of 7 bases. The CDR3 covers 14 residues. The V gene's germline CDR1 is SGDLS and CDR2 YYNGEE. The CDR3 loop is CASSVGAISYEQYF. CDR3 DNA sequence: TGTGCCAGCAGCGTAGGGGCGATCTCCTACGAGCAGTACTTC. The complete variable domain, with remaining parts taken from reference TRBV9 and TRBJ2-7, reads DSGVTQTPKHLITATGQRVTLRCSPRSGDLSVYWYQQSLDQGLQFLIQYYNGEERAKGNILERFSAQQFPDLHSELNLSSLELGDSALYFCASSVGAISYEQYFGPGTRLTVT.

The chain couples TRBV5-8 to TRBJ1-5, with TRBD1 identical over 10 bases. This CDR3 is built from 16 residues. Germline loops: CDR1 SGHTS, CDR2 YDEGEE. With 3 bases clipped from V and 9 bases from J, the junction kept 12 bases outside the gene matches. The CDR3 loop reads CASSSDRGRPLRPQHF. In nucleotides, the CDR3 is TGTGCCAGCAGCTCAGACAGGGGGCGGCCGCTGAGGCCCCAGCATTTT.

This chain links TRBV6-9 with TRBJ1-5, with TRBD1 matching over 8 bases. Germline V gene data show CDR1 as MNHGY and CDR2 as SVAAGI. V shed 3 bases, J shed 6 bases, and the junction held 10 bases outside the gene matches. CDR3 length: 16 residues. The CDR3 region has the DNA TGTGCCAGCAGTTACGCCGCAGGGGGCCGAGGTCAGCCCCAGCATTTT. This sequence encodes CASSYAAGGRGQPQHF.

By proportion, this clone is medium-sized. The CDR3: CASSPGGFSGNTIYF. The CDR3 DNA reads as TGTGCCAGCAGCCCTGGGGGTTTCTCTGGAAACACCATATATTTT. The chain is built from TRBV9 and TRBJ1-3; possible D gene TRBD1, 5 bases. The CDR3 extends over 15 amino acids. From germline, CDR1 is SGDLS and CDR2 YYNGEE. V was cut by 4 bases and J by 0 bases, with 11 bases left in between.